This is a list of T cell receptor beta chains from one sample in a study of cytomegalovirus exposure and HLA in healthy donors. Only in-frame clones appear in the TCRdb table, and some are missing; sequencing was by immunoSEQ multiplex PCR. The sample records 150,000 to 200,000 clones, 70% being singletons. Sequenced input: PBMCs. The receptors here all came from a man aged 18 to 29 in good health and CMV-seropositive. CDR3s include the opening cysteine and the closing phenylalanine or tryptophan. A D gene is named only where the DNA matches it firmly. Some rows mark clone size as missing; the rest say once, few, many or name a class of expanded clone.

TRBD2	NA	TRBV7-7	TRBJ2-3	TGTGCTAGCAGCTCCGGGACTAGCGGCACAGATACGCAGTATTTT	CASSSGTSGTDTQYF
NA	NA	TRBV6-1	TRBJ1-2	TGTGCCAGCAGTCCCGTGGGCCTCTATGGCTACACCTTC	CASSPVGLYGYTF
NA	NA	TRBV12-5	TRBJ1-5	TGTGCTAGTGGTTCCCAGGGGCCGGATCAGCCCCAGCATTTT	CASGSQGPDQPQHF
NA	NA	TRBV7-8	TRBJ1-1	TGTGCCAGCAGCTTAGCCAGGGCCAATGAAGCTTTCTTT	CASSLARANEAFF
TRBD1	NA	TRBV2	TRBJ1-6	TGTGCCAGCAGGACCGGGACAGGGGGATCACCCCTCCACTTT	CASRTGTGGSPLHF
TRBD1	NA	TRBV5-6	TRBJ1-2	TGTGCCAGCAGATTGGACAGGGGGCGCGGCTATGGCTACACCTTC	CASRLDRGRGYGYTF
NA	NA	TRBV5-6	TRBJ1-4	TGTGCCAGCAGCCCCGGGAGTGGCCAAAAACTGTTTTTT	CASSPGSGQKLFF
TRBD1	few	TRBV19	TRBJ1-5	TGTGCCAGTAGTATCAGAGACAGGGTGTTCAATCAGCCCCAGCATTTT	CASSIRDRVFNQPQHF
NA	NA	TRBV21-1	TRBJ1-2	TGTGCCAGCCCCGCGGGACAGGATTATCCAAACTATGGCTACACCTTC	CASPAGQDYPNYGYTF
TRBD1	NA	TRBV28	TRBJ2-1	TGTGCCAGCAGTCCTATCCCCCGGACAGGTGAACAGTTCTTC	CASSPIPRTGEQFF
NA	NA	TRBV6-1	TRBJ2-3	TGTGCCAGCAGTGAGCTGAGCGGACGAAGCACAGATACGCAGTATTTT	CASSELSGRSTDTQYF
NA	NA	TRBV27	TRBJ2-6	TGTGCCAGCAGTTTATCTACTGGGGCCAACGTCCTGACTTTC	CASSLSTGANVLTF
NA	medium-sized	TRBV6-1	TRBJ1-1	TGTGCCAGCAGTTCAGGCCTGAACACTGAAGCTTTCTTT	CASSSGLNTEAFF
NA	few	TRBV27	TRBJ2-3	TGTGCCAGCAGTGCTTTAGACGGACAGCGCACAGATACGCAGTATTTT	CASSALDGQRTDTQYF
TRBD2	once	TRBV7-2	TRBJ2-1	TGTGCCAGCAGCTTAGTGAGCGGGATAGGCTCCTACAATGAGCAGTTCTTC	CASSLVSGIGSYNEQFF
TRBD1	NA	TRBV10-3	TRBJ2-3	TGTGCCATCAGTGAAGGGACAGGGCCAGATACGCAGTATTTT	CAISEGTGPDTQYF
NA	NA	TRBV15	TRBJ1-5	TGTGCCACCAGAGAAGGGGGGGCAGGCCTAAATCAGCCCCAGCATTTT	CATREGGAGLNQPQHF
NA	NA	TRBV2	TRBJ1-2	TGTGCCAGCACGCCCGCCGGGACAATCAACTATGGCTACACCTTC	CASTPAGTINYGYTF
TRBD2	NA	TRBV11-3	TRBJ2-3	TGTGCCAGCAGCCCCAGCGGGAGGACAGATACGCAGTATTTT	CASSPSGRTDTQYF
TRBD1	once	TRBV6-1	TRBJ1-1	TGTGCCAGCAGTGGGGGACAGGGGGCGCGAGTCACTGAAGCTTTCTTT	CASSGGQGARVTEAFF
NA	NA	TRBV11-2	TRBJ1-4	TGTGCCAGCAGCGCTGGCGGGGGTTTTAATGAAAAACTGTTTTTT	CASSAGGGFNEKLFF
NA	NA	TRBV16	TRBJ2-3	TGTGCCAGCAGCCCGACCACTATTAGGGATACGCAGTATTTT	CASSPTTIRDTQYF
TRBD2	NA	TRBV5-1	TRBJ2-1	TGCGCCAGCAGCTTCGGGGGGGAGTACAATGAGCAGTTCTTC	CASSFGGEYNEQFF
NA	NA	TRBV29-1	TRBJ1-3	TGCAGCGTCCTGGGAGTTAGCTCTGGAAACACCATATATTTT	CSVLGVSSGNTIYF
TRBD2	NA	TRBV9	TRBJ2-1	TGTGCCAGCAGCGGGGGACTAGCGGCCCGAGGGGATGAGCAGTTCTTC	CASSGGLAARGDEQFF
NA	NA	TRBV30	TRBJ1-4	TGTGCCTGGAGTTCGGGTTTGGGTAATGAAAAACTGTTTTTT	CAWSSGLGNEKLFF
NA	few	TRBV2	TRBJ2-5	TGTGCCAGCAGTGAGGGGATTGAGGCAGGGACTTTAGAGACCCAGTACTTC	CASSEGIEAGTLETQYF
TRBD1	NA	TRBV2	TRBJ1-2	TGTGCCAGCAGTGGTGGACAGGGCTCGCGCTATGGCTACACCTTC	CASSGGQGSRYGYTF
NA	few	TRBV6-5	TRBJ1-2	TGTGCCAGCTCGGCCCCGGGTCACTATGGCTACACCTTC	CASSAPGHYGYTF
TRBD2	NA	TRBV5-1	TRBJ2-1	TGCGCCAGCAGCCCAACGACGGCGGGAGGAAATGAGCAGTTCTTC	CASSPTTAGGNEQFF